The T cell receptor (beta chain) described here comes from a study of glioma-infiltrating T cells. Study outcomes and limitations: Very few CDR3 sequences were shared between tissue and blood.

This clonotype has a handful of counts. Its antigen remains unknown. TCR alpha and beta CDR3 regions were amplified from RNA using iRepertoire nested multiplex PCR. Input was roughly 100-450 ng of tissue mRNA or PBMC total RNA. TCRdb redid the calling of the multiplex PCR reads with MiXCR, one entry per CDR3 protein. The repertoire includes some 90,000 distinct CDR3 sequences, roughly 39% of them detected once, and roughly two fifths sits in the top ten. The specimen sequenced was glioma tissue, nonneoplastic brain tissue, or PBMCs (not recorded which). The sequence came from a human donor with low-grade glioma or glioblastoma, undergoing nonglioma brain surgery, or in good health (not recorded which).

The CDR3 loop reads CASRTGVTEAFF. In nucleotides, the CDR3 is TGTGCCAGCAGGACAGGGGTCACTGAAGCTTTCTTT. V gene TRBV6-5 combines with J gene TRBJ1-1; TRBD1 aligns across 8 bases. Trimming cost V 6 bases and J 4 bases; bases outside gene matches: 1. Germline loops: CDR1 MNHEY, CDR2 SVGAGI. This CDR3 comprises 12 residues.